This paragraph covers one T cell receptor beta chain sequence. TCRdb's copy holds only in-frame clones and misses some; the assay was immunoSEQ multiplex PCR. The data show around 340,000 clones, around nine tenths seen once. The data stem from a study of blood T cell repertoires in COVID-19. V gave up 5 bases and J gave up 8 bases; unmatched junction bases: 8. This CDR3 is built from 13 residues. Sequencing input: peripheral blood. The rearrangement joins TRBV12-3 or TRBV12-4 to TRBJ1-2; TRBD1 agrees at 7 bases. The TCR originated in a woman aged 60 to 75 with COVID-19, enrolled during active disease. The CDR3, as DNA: TGTGCCAGCAGTCTGGACAGGCTGTGGGGCTACACCTTC. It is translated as CASSLDRLWGYTF.